The 2 T cell receptor beta chains below all came from one sample that was sequenced in a study of T cells expressing NK-cell markers. Following a re-call of the 5' RACE reads, TCRdb has one entry per CDR3 protein and lacks DNA. Listed are about half a million distinct CDR3 sequences; over 1.3% falls within the top ten. The sample was blood T cells: a sorted CD56 or NKG2C T cell subset, CD4+ or CD8+ T cells, or bulk PBMC T cells (not recorded which). The receptor set was obtained from a woman aged 50 to 65 in good health.

The rearrangement joins TRBV4-1 to TRBJ2-7; TCRdb returns TRBD2, unconfirmable since there is no DNA. This CDR3 contains 18 residues. Germline-derived CDR1 and CDR2 are MGHRA and YSYEKL. CDR3 protein: CASSQGTSVGPGSTEQYF.

The chain recombines TRBV29-1 with TRBJ1-1. Germline values: CDR1 SQVTM, CDR2 ANQGSEA. The CDR3 sequence is 15 residues long. Here the CDR3 reads CSVEDRAAWNTEAFF.